This T cell receptor beta chain was recovered during a study of OX40 agonist ivuxolimab in advanced cancers. Study as a whole: Enrollees could have had prior anti-PD-1, anti-PD-L1 or anti-CTLA-4 therapy, which around 43% had received.

The protocol was immunoSEQ multiplex PCR, while the TCRdb copy is restricted to in-frame clones and leaves out a portion. The table records about 110,000 clones, approximately 90% of them present only once. The CDR3 is 12 amino acids. Trimming pared 6 bases from V and 6 bases from J, leaving 11 bases between. Germline values: CDR1 MDHEN, CDR2 SYDVKM. The rearrangement uses TRBV28 and TRBJ1-1; D uncertain. The sample consisted of CD4+ or CD8+ T cells sorted from blood, taken in a trial of the OX40 agonist ivuxolimab. This sequence originates from an adult with an advanced solid tumor such as melanoma, head and neck, liver or kidney cancer. The CDR3 DNA is TGTGCCAGCAGCCTCGGACGGGCTGAAGCTTTCTTT. Amino acids: CASSLGRAEAFF. Full variable domain (missing parts from reference TRBV28 and TRBJ1-1): DVKVTQSSRYLVKRTGEKVFLECVQDMDHENMFWYRQDPGLGLRLIYFSYDVKMKEKGDIPEGYSVSREKKERFSLILESASTNQTSMYLCASSLGRAEAFFGQGTRLTVV.